The T cell receptor beta chain described here comes from a study of radiation and T cells in renal cell carcinoma. Points from the study as a whole: In nephrectomy-only tumors, top 100 clonotypes averaged approximately 40%, versus around 54% irradiated. Tumor samples were small regions of around 1 g. Dominant CDR3 motifs occupied more repertoire in irradiated than control tumors.

The CDR3 has 15 residues. The germline CDR1 and CDR2 sequences are SGHTA and FQGNSA. J was trimmed by 4 bases and V by 7 bases; bases with no gene match: 9. Sequencing used immunoSEQ multiplex PCR; TCRdb keeps in-frame clones, though not all of them. The data hold 18,000 or so clones, with about three fifths observed a single time. With regard to this clone: As yet, its antigen is unknown.

The treatment is: treatment-naive control, cytoreductive nephrectomy. Control tumors came from treatment-naive patients without prior radiation. The specimen comprised tumor tissue, sampled from a patient whose treatment was nephrectomy without radiotherapy. This TCR was sampled from a man aged 45-65 years with renal cell carcinoma. This chain joins TRBV7-2 and TRBJ1-3; TRBD1 agrees at 8 bases. As DNA, the CDR3 is TGTGCCAGCAACACACGGACAGGGAACGGAAACACCATATATTTT. Protein sequence: CASNTRTGNGNTIYF.